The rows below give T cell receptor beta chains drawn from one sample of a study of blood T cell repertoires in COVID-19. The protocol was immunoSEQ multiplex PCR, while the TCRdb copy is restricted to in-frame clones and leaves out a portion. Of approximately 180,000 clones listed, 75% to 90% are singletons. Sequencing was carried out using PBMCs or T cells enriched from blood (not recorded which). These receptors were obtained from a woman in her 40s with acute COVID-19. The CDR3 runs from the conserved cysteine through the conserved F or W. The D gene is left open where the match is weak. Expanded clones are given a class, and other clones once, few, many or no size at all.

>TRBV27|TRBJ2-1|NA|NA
CASSLRAGFNNEQFF
TGTGCCAGCAGTTTACGGGCGGGCTTTAACAATGAGCAGTTCTTC
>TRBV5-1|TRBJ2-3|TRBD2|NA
CASSLELAGGPTDTQYF
TGCGCCAGCAGCTTGGAGTTAGCGGGAGGGCCCACAGATACGCAGTATTTT
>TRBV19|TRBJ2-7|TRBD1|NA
CASSIGYAGTGLYEQYF
TGTGCCAGTAGTATTGGGTATGCCGGGACAGGGCTCTACGAGCAGTACTTC
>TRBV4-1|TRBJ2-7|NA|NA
CASSPGRISYEQYF
TGCGCCAGCAGCCCCGGGAGAATTTCATACGAGCAGTACTTC
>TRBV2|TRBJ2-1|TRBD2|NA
CASRRLAGGDNEQFF
TGTGCCAGCAGGAGACTAGCGGGGGGGGACAATGAGCAGTTCTTC
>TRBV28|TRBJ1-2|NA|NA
CASSLTGFGYTF
TGTGCCAGCAGTTTAACAGGGTTTGGCTACACCTTC
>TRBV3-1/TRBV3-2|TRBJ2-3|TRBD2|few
CASSPYRSSGGAGIRTDTQYF
TGTGCCAGCAGCCCCTACCGATCTAGCGGGGGGGCAGGTATTAGGACAGATACGCAGTATTTT
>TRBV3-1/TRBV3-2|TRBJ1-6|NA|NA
CASSQLESPLHF
TGTGCCAGCAGCCAACTCGAGTCACCCCTCCACTTT
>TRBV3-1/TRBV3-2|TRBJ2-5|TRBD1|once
CASSLRQGGGQETQYF
TGTGCCAGCAGCCTTAGACAGGGGGGGGGTCAAGAGACCCAGTACTTC
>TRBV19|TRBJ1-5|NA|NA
CASSSSGGNQPQHF
TGTGCCAGTAGTAGCTCGGGGGGCAATCAGCCCCAGCATTTT
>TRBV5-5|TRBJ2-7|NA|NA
CASSLASLSYEQYF
TGTGCCAGCAGCTTGGCCTCCCTCTCCTACGAGCAGTACTTC
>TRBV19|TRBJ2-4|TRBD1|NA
CASSIAGGVAKNIQYF
TGTGCCAGTAGTATTGCAGGGGGCGTAGCCAAAAACATTCAGTACTTC
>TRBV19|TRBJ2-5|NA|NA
CASSAIEGETQYF
TGTGCCAGTAGCGCGATCGAGGGAGAGACCCAGTACTTC
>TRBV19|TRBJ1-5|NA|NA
CASSILGGKEPQHF
TGTGCCAGTAGTATTCTGGGGGGGAAAGAGCCCCAGCATTTT
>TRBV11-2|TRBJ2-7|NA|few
CASSTTHGTAGTEQYF
TGTGCCAGCAGCACAACCCACGGGACTGCCGGTACCGAGCAGTACTTC
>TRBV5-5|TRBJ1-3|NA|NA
CASSIDRRLTGNTIYF
TGTGCCAGCAGCATTGACAGGAGGCTAACTGGAAACACCATATATTTT
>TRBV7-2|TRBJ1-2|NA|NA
CASSLSPGLYGYTF
TGTGCCAGCAGCTTATCACCGGGACTCTATGGCTACACCTTC
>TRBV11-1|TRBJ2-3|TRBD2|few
CASSFRDYVTDTQYF
TGTGCCAGCAGCTTCCGGGACTACGTCACAGATACGCAGTATTTT
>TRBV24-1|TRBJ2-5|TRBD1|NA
CATSDSGTGGAETQYF
TGTGCCACCAGTGACTCCGGGACAGGGGGCGCCGAGACCCAGTACTTC
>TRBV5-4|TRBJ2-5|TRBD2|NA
CASSFRGGSPETQYF
TGTGCCAGCAGCTTTAGGGGCGGGAGCCCAGAGACCCAGTACTTC
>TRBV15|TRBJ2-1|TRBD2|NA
CATSRETGGAYNEQFF
TGTGCCACCAGCAGAGAGACGGGAGGTGCCTACAATGAGCAGTTCTTC
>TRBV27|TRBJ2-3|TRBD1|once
CASSLFLSGGSTDTQYF
TGTGCCAGCAGTTTATTCCTTTCAGGGGGCAGCACAGATACGCAGTATTTT
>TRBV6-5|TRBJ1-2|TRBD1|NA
CASRGGADYGYTF
TGTGCCAGCAGAGGGGGCGCGGACTATGGCTACACCTTC
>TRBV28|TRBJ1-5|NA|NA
CASSLKQSNQPQHF
TGTGCCAGCAGTTTAAAACAGTCCAATCAGCCCCAGCATTTT
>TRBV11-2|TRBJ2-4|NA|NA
CASSLASERQFIAKNIQYF
TGTGCCAGCAGCTTAGCCTCGGAGAGACAGTTCATAGCCAAAAACATTCAGTACTTC
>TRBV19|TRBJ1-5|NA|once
CASSIAGRVNQPQHF
TGTGCCAGTAGTATAGCGGGCAGGGTCAATCAGCCCCAGCATTTT
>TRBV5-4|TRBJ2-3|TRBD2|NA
CASRDPSGGTTDTQYF
TGTGCCAGCAGGGACCCTAGCGGGGGGACCACAGATACGCAGTATTTT
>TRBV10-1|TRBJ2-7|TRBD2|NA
CASSESGRSCEQYF
TGCGCCAGCAGTGAAAGCGGGAGGTCGTGTGAGCAGTACTTC
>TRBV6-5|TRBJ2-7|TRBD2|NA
CASSYLAGGPHEQYF
TGTGCCAGCAGTTACCTAGCGGGAGGGCCCCACGAGCAGTACTTC
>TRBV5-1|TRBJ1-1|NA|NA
CASSLGEVNTEAFF
TGCGCCAGCAGCTTGGGGGAGGTAAACACTGAAGCTTTCTTT
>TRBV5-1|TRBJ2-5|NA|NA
CASSFRSLQETQYF
TGCGCCAGCAGCTTCCGCAGTCTCCAAGAGACCCAGTACTTC
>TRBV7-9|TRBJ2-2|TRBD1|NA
CASSGQGSGELFF
TGTGCCAGCTCTGGACAGGGGTCCGGGGAGCTGTTTTTT
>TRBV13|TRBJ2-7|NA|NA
CASRPPGHFYEQYF
TGTGCCAGCAGACCGCCGGGACATTTTTACGAGCAGTACTTC
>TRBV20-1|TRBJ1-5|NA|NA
CSASLQGFSNQPQHF
TGCAGTGCTAGTTTACAGGGATTTAGCAATCAGCCCCAGCATTTT
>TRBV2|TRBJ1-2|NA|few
CASSVADTYGYTF
TGTGCCAGCAGTGTTGCAGATACCTATGGCTACACCTTC
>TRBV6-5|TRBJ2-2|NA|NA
CASSYSQGRTGELFF
TGTGCCAGCAGTTACTCGCAGGGTCGCACCGGGGAGCTGTTTTTT
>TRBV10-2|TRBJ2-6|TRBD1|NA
CASMVQGALGANVLTF
TGCGCCAGCATGGTGCAGGGGGCTCTTGGGGCCAACGTCCTGACTTTC
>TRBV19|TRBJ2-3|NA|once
CASTVDRHTQYF
TGTGCCAGTACCGTTGACAGGCATACGCAGTATTTT
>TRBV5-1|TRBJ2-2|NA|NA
CASRLELSNTGELFF
TGCGCCAGCAGGTTGGAGCTCTCGAACACCGGGGAGCTGTTTTTT
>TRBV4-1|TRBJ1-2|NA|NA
CASSRAQGIGYGYTF
TGCGCCAGCAGCCGAGCACAGGGAATCGGTTATGGCTACACCTTC
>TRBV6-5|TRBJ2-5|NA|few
CASNPGVSQETQYF
TGTGCCAGCAACCCAGGGGTCAGTCAAGAGACCCAGTACTTC
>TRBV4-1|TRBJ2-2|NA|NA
CASSYRTGGTGELFF
TGCGCCAGCAGCTACAGGACAGGAGGGACCGGGGAGCTGTTTTTT
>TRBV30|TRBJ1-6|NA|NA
CAWRGSYNSPLHF
TGTGCCTGGCGCGGCTCCTATAATTCACCCCTCCACTTT
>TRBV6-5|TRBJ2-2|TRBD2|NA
CASSRTSGNTGELFF
TGTGCCAGCAGCCGGACTAGCGGGAACACCGGGGAGCTGTTTTTT
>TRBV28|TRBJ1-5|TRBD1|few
CASSLMGQGGQPQHF
TGTGCCAGCAGTTTAATGGGACAGGGAGGTCAGCCCCAGCATTTT
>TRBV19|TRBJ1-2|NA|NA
CASSMPGNYGYTF
TGTGCCAGTAGTATGCCGGGGAACTATGGCTACACCTTC
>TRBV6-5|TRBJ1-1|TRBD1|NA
CASSRDRMNTEAFF
TGTGCCAGCAGTCGGGACAGGATGAACACTGAAGCTTTCTTT
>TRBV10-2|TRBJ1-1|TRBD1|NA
CASRPTGGTEAFF
TGCGCCAGCAGGCCGACAGGGGGCACTGAAGCTTTCTTT
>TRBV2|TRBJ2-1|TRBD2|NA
CASSDRFSGLNNEQFF
TGTGCCAGCAGTGACCGTTTTAGCGGGTTGAACAATGAGCAGTTCTTC
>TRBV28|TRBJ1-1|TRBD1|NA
CASSSTGGWNTEAFF
TGTGCCAGCAGTAGTACAGGGGGCTGGAACACTGAAGCTTTCTTT
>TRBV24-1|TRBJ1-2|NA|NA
CATSQQGYGYTF
TGTGCCACCAGCCAGCAGGGCTATGGCTACACCTTC
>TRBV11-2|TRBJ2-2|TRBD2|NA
CASSLVYGASGSETGELFF
TGTGCCAGCAGCTTAGTCTACGGGGCTAGCGGGAGCGAAACCGGGGAGCTGTTTTTT
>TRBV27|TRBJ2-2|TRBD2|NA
CASSLGLAGDSTGELFF
TGTGCCAGCAGTCTGGGACTAGCGGGGGACTCGACCGGGGAGCTGTTTTTT
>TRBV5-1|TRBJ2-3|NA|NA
CASSLGPLTDTQYF
TGCGCCAGCAGCTTGGGTCCCCTCACAGATACGCAGTATTTT
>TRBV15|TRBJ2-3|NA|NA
CATSVSGLPTDTQYF
TGTGCCACCAGCGTCAGCGGCTTACCCACAGATACGCAGTATTTT
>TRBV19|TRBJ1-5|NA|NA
CASSIAPGRANQPQHF
TGTGCCAGTAGTATAGCCCCCGGCAGGGCGAATCAGCCCCAGCATTTT